Each of the 29 T cell receptor beta chains below was sequenced from the same sample in a study of cytomegalovirus exposure and HLA in healthy donors. TCRdb's table, derived via immunoSEQ multiplex PCR, lists solely in-frame clones and lacks some. The sample contains 250,000 to 350,000 clones, 88% of which appear only once. Material for sequencing was PBMCs. The origin of the receptors is a man younger than 45 in good health and CMV-seronegative.

This clone was observed a handful of times. At one end, the junction sequence differs from germline, possibly due to a read error. The genes are TRBV25-1 and TRBJ1-4; 7 bases are a match to TRBD1. Germline V gene data show CDR1 as MGHDK and CDR2 as SYGVNS. The CDR3 is made up of 13 amino acids. In nucleotides, the CDR3 is TGTGCCAGCAGTGAATTGAGAGGGGACAGAAAGGTTTTT. Translated, it gives CASSELRGDRKVF.

The V call is TRBV5-1, the J call TRBJ2-1; tentatively, D is TRBD2 (7 bases). Germline CDR1 reads SGHRS; CDR2 reads YFSETQ. CDR3 size: 14 residues. V gave up 2 bases and J gave up 7 bases, with 13 bases separating them. The CDR3 nucleotides read TGCGCCAGCAGCTTAGGGGGGGTCAGTAATGAGCAGTTCTTC. This translates into CASSLGGVSNEQFF.

The V and J genes are TRBV6-5 and TRBJ2-7; 12 nucleotides line up with TRBD1. Trimming removed 6 bases from V and 9 bases from J; junction bases left unmatched: 9. The germline CDR1 and CDR2 sequences are MNHEY and SVGAGI. The CDR3 runs to 14 residues. CDR3 protein: CASSRTGTGGGQYF. Here the CDR3 DNA reads TGTGCCAGCAGCCGAACCGGGACAGGGGGCGGGCAGTACTTC.

The gene calls are TRBV6-6 and TRBJ1-4; TRBD1 matches 7 bases. The CDR3 runs to 14 residues. The J segment lost 8 bases and the V segment lost 2 bases, leaving 5 bases of the junction unmatched. Germline V gene data show CDR1 as MNHNY and CDR2 as SVGAGI (reference sequence). CDR3 in amino acids: CASSYRGRREKLFF. As DNA, the CDR3 is TGTGCCAGCAGTTACAGGGGGCGCAGGGAAAAACTGTTTTTT.

V is TRBV6-1 and J is TRBJ2-7, with 7 bases aligning to TRBD1. V dropped 10 bases and J dropped 4; count of bases not matched to a gene: 4. The CDR3 is 11 amino acids. Germline CDR1 MNHNS, CDR2 SASEGT. The CDR3 spells CATSTGYEQYF. The CDR3 bases are TGTGCCACCTCGACAGGGTACGAGCAGTACTTC.

The chain joins TRBV18 to TRBJ1-5; 9 positions agree with TRBD1. The CDR3 is 14 residues long. J lost 4 bases, V lost 5 bases, and 3 bases had no gene match. CDR1 KGHSH and CDR2 LQKENI come from the germline V gene. DNA for the CDR3: TGTGCCAGCTCATGGGACAGGGATAATCAGCCCCAGCATTTT. This encodes CASSWDRDNQPQHF.

The chain uses TRBV5-6 and TRBJ1-2; 10 bases align to TRBD1. Germline assignment: CDR1 SGHDT and CDR2 YYEEEE. The trim removed 5 bases at V and 7 bases at J, leaving 14 bases unmatched. CDR3 length: 16 residues. Written as DNA, the CDR3 is TGTGCCAGCAGTTCCGGGACAGGGGACCCCCTCTTTGGCTACACCTTC. The encoded protein is CASSSGTGDPLFGYTF.

V is TRBV6-5 and J is TRBJ1-6; perhaps TRBD1 as D (5 bases). V was trimmed by 5 bases and J by 8 bases, leaving 16 bases between them. The V gene's germline CDR1 is MNHEY and CDR2 SVGAGI. The CDR3 has 15 residues. The CDR3 here is CASSVTRGSDSPLHF. Here the CDR3 DNA reads TGTGCCAGCAGTGTCACCCGGGGGTCGGATTCACCCCTCCACTTT.

CDR3 amino acids: CASSPTRDIVSGANVLTF. The CDR3, as DNA: TGTGCCAGCTCACCAACCCGGGACATAGTCTCTGGGGCCAACGTCCTGACTTTC. The chain recombines TRBV18 with TRBJ2-6; weak D call: TRBD1 (6 bases). CDR3 size: 18 residues. V lost 2 bases and J lost 0, with 14 bases in between. The V gene's germline CDR1 is KGHSH and CDR2 LQKENI. Full variable domain (remainder filled in from reference TRBV18 and TRBJ2-6): NAGVMQNPRHLVRRRGQEARLRCSPMKGHSHVYWYRQLPEEGLKFMVYLQKENIIDESGMPKERFSAEFPKEGPSILRIQQVVRGDSAAYFCASSPTRDIVSGANVLTFGAGSRLTVL.

This clone was detected once. This rearrangement joins TRBV9 to TRBJ2-2, with TRBD1 identical over 9 bases. Per germline, CDR1 SGDLS and CDR2 YYNGEE. Unmatched junction bases numbered 8, after V lost 3 bases and J lost 2 bases. The CDR3 spans 17 residues. The CDR3 DNA is TGTGCCAGCAGCGCCGGACAGGGGTACTCAAACACCGGGGAGCTGTTTTTT. Its translation: CASSAGQGYSNTGELFF. Supplemented by reference TRBV9 and TRBJ2-2, the full variable domain reads DSGVTQTPKHLITATGQRVTLRCSPRSGDLSVYWYQQSLDQGLQFLIQYYNGEERAKGNILERFSAQQFPDLHSELNLSSLELGDSALYFCASSAGQGYSNTGELFFGEGSRLTVL.

V usage is TRBV13 and J usage is TRBJ1-2, with 8 bases identical to TRBD1. The V gene's germline CDR1 is PRHDT and CDR2 FYEKMQ (reference sequence). Losses at the gene ends were 5 bases for V and 5 bases for J; bases not matched to a gene: 13. The CDR3 consists of 16 residues. The CDR3 loop is CASSTGQGRWVYGYTF. CDR3 nucleotides: TGTGCCAGCAGCACCGGACAGGGCCGTTGGGTGTATGGCTACACCTTC.

The V call is TRBV29-1, the J call TRBJ2-7; 12 nucleotides line up with TRBD2. Germline V CDR1 and CDR2: SQVTM, ANQGSEA. The CDR3 is made up of 14 amino acids. Unmatched junction bases numbered 6, after V lost 4 bases and J lost 5 bases. CDR3 coding DNA: TGCAGCGTTGGCCTAGCGGGGGGGCGTAACGAGCAGTACTTC. This sequence encodes CSVGLAGGRNEQYF.

The genes are TRBV11-2 and TRBJ1-3, with 8 bases that match TRBD1. In germline, CDR1 is SGHAT, CDR2 FQNNGV. V was pared by 5 bases and J by 8 bases, with 14 bases of the junction left unmatched. The CDR3 is 16 amino acids. In DNA, the CDR3 is TGTGCCAGCAGCCCCCCCCAACAGGGGGTAATAGACACCATATATTTT. Translation gives CASSPPQQGVIDTIYF.

This sequence joins TRBV5-1 and TRBJ1-2; D perhaps matches TRBD1 (5 bases). This CDR3 is 16 amino acids long. Germline values: CDR1 SGHRS, CDR2 YFSETQ. The germline V and J ends were trimmed by 1 base and 4 bases, with 17 bases remaining between them. As DNA, the CDR3 is TGCGCCAGCAGCTTGAGTTCGGGGGACTCGATCTATGGCTACACCTTC. Its protein product is CASSLSSGDSIYGYTF. Full variable domain (outside the CDR3, taken from reference TRBV5-1 and TRBJ1-2): KAGVTQTPRYLIKTRGQQVTLSCSPISGHRSVSWYQQTPGQGLQFLFEYFSETQRNKGNFPGRFSGRQFSNSRSEMNVSTLELGDSALYLCASSLSSGDSIYGYTFGSGTRLTVV.

On this clone itself: Distinct nucleotide sequences in the sample also encode this CDR3. This rearrangement joins TRBV5-1 to TRBJ1-4; D gene uncertain. Trimming pared 2 bases from V and 4 bases from J, leaving 9 bases between. Germline loops: CDR1 SGHRS, CDR2 YFSETQ. The CDR3 extends over 14 amino acids. Here the CDR3 DNA reads TGCGCCAGCAGCTTTGCGGGAGTTAATGAAAAACTGTTTTTT. Its translation: CASSFAGVNEKLFF. Based on the CDR3 plus reference TRBV5-1 and TRBJ1-4, the full variable domain is KAGVTQTPRYLIKTRGQQVTLSCSPISGHRSVSWYQQTPGQGLQFLFEYFSETQRNKGNFPGRFSGRQFSNSRSEMNVSTLELGDSALYLCASSFAGVNEKLFFGSGTQLSVL.

The chain combines TRBV7-2 with TRBJ2-7; 11 bases fit TRBD1. Germline CDR1 SGHTA, CDR2 FQGNSA. The junction had 4 bases not matched to a gene; V was cut back by 5 bases and J by 4 bases. The length of the CDR3 is 14 residues. This chain's CDR3 is CASSLDRGQYEQYF. Written as DNA, the CDR3 is TGTGCCAGCAGCCTGGACAGGGGGCAATACGAGCAGTACTTC.

This clone appeared a few times. The chain is built from TRBV10-3 and TRBJ2-7, with TRBD1 matching 8 bases. Germline V lookup: CDR1 ENHRY, CDR2 SYGVKD. This CDR3 has 14 amino acids. The trim removed 7 bases at V and 4 bases at J, leaving 9 bases unmatched. Written as DNA, the CDR3 is TGTGCCATCAACGGACAGGGCAACGGATACGAGCAGTACTTC. It specifies CAINGQGNGYEQYF.

The J gene is TRBJ1-3, the V gene TRBV5-1; the D gene is possibly TRBD1 (5 bases). The CDR3 loop spans 15 amino acids. Trimming removed 4 bases at V and 2 bases at J, with 13 bases between. Looked up from germline, CDR1 is SGHRS and CDR2 is YFSETQ. CDR3 residues: CASSTGTIAGNTIYF. The CDR3 DNA is TGCGCCAGCAGCACTGGGACTATTGCTGGAAACACCATATATTTT. The full variable domain, in which reference TRBV5-1 and TRBJ1-3 provide the parts outside the CDR3, is KAGVTQTPRYLIKTRGQQVTLSCSPISGHRSVSWYQQTPGQGLQFLFEYFSETQRNKGNFPGRFSGRQFSNSRSEMNVSTLELGDSALYLCASSTGTIAGNTIYFGEGSWLTVV.

The rearrangement uses TRBV19 and TRBJ1-1, with no clear D. Germline CDR1 is LNHDA and CDR2 is SQIVND (reference sequence). Trimming shortened V by 9 bases and J by 3 bases, and 11 bases separated the two germline ends. This CDR3 has 12 amino acids. This CDR3 is CASKSVDTEAFF. In DNA, the CDR3 is TGTGCCAGCAAGTCGGTAGACACTGAAGCTTTCTTT.

The gene calls are TRBV5-1 and TRBJ1-3; D is unclear. V shed 3 bases and J shed 0 bases, with 4 bases lying between them. Germline V lookup: CDR1 SGHRS, CDR2 YFSETQ. The CDR3 is made up of 13 amino acids. CDR3 loop: CASSSVSGNTIYF. The DNA for the CDR3 is TGCGCCAGCAGCTCTGTCTCTGGAAACACCATATATTTT. Variable domain in full (rest from reference TRBV5-1 and TRBJ1-3): KAGVTQTPRYLIKTRGQQVTLSCSPISGHRSVSWYQQTPGQGLQFLFEYFSETQRNKGNFPGRFSGRQFSNSRSEMNVSTLELGDSALYLCASSSVSGNTIYFGEGSWLTVV.

The sample holds one count of this clone. V gene TRBV6-5 combines with J gene TRBJ1-1; tentatively, D is TRBD1 (6 bases). The CDR3 consists of 16 residues. Trimming took 0 bases from V and 0 from J, leaving 11 bases between them. Looked up from germline, CDR1 is MNHEY and CDR2 is SVGAGI. The CDR3 nucleotides read TGTGCCAGCAGTTACTCGGCGGACAGACTGAACACTGAAGCTTTCTTT. This codes for CASSYSADRLNTEAFF.

The CDR3 nucleotides are TGTGCCAGCAGCCTACAGGGTTACGAGACCCAGTACTTC. This gives the protein CASSLQGYETQYF. The chain uses TRBV2 and TRBJ2-5; maybe TRBD1 (6 bases). The germline CDR1 and CDR2 sequences are SNHLY and FYNNEI. V lost 6 bases and J lost 5, with 13 bases in between. This CDR3 contains 13 residues.

This clone was seen once. The genes are TRBV4-1 and TRBJ1-1; 7 positions match TRBD1. CDR3 length equals 16 residues. V dropped 3 bases and J dropped 0; count of bases not matched to a gene: 7. CDR1 and CDR2 from the germline V gene are MGHRA and YSYEKL. CDR3: CASSHRQGNLNTEAFF. The CDR3 DNA follows: TGCGCCAGCAGCCACCGACAGGGCAATCTGAACACTGAAGCTTTCTTT.

This rearrangement joins TRBV2 to TRBJ1-1; 8 positions agree with TRBD1. Germline loops: CDR1 SNHLY, CDR2 FYNNEI. V lost 6 bases to trimming and J lost 5 bases; unmatched junction nucleotides: 14. CDR3 size: 16 residues. The CDR3 coding sequence is TGTGCCAGCAGAGGATACGCAGGGGGCAGAAGGACTGAAGCTTTCTTT. Encoded protein: CASRGYAGGRRTEAFF. Full variable domain (rest looked up from reference TRBV2 and TRBJ1-1): EPEVTQTPSHQVTQMGQEVILRCVPISNHLYFYWYRQILGQKVEFLVSFYNNEISEKSEIFDDQFSVERPDGSNFTLKIRSTKLEDSAMYFCASRGYAGGRRTEAFFGQGTRLTVV.

The V gene is TRBV6-6, the J gene TRBJ1-6; 9 bases align to TRBD1. J gave up 7 bases and V 2 bases, and 3 bases lay outside the gene matches. This CDR3 comprises 15 residues. Germline V gives CDR1 MNHNY, CDR2 SVGAGI (reference sequence). Here the CDR3 reads CASSYRQGGNSPLHF. The DNA of the CDR3 is TGTGCCAGCAGTTACCGACAGGGGGGCAATTCACCCCTCCACTTT.

This clone was observed a handful of times. The chain joins TRBV9 to TRBJ1-2; D is unclear. V gave up 2 bases and J gave up 4 bases, with 9 bases separating them. Germline V lookup: CDR1 SGDLS, CDR2 YYNGEE. This CDR3 region has 13 residues. The CDR3, as DNA: TGTGCCAGCAGCGTGTACGGGAGCTATGGCTACACCTTC. This gives the protein CASSVYGSYGYTF.

The chain has TRBV7-2 and TRBJ1-2; 7 nucleotides align to TRBD1. Looked up from germline, CDR1 is SGHTA and CDR2 is FQGNSA. The length of the CDR3 is 16 residues. The V and J ends lost 0 bases and 2 bases, in that order; junction bases with no gene match: 6. The CDR3: CASSLATPGGNYGYTF. For the CDR3, the DNA is TGTGCCAGCAGCTTAGCAACTCCAGGGGGGAACTATGGCTACACCTTC. Drawing the rest from reference TRBV7-2 and TRBJ1-2, the complete variable domain is GAGVSQSPSNKVTEKGKDVELRCDPISGHTALYWYRQSLGQGLEFLIYFQGNSAPDKSGLPSDRFSAERTGGSVSTLTIQRTQQEDSAVYLCASSLATPGGNYGYTFGSGTRLTVV.

This clone was picked up one time. The chain combines TRBV13 with TRBJ2-3, with a weak D call TRBD2 (5 bases). Trimming left V 6 bases short and J 0 bases short, with 19 bases between. This CDR3 comprises 17 residues. Looked up from germline, CDR1 is PRHDT and CDR2 is FYEKMQ (reference sequence). The CDR3, as DNA: TGTGCCAGCAGTTCCAGGTCTCGCGGGCCTAGCACAGATACGCAGTATTTT. As protein: CASSSRSRGPSTDTQYF.

This clone was counted once. Written as DNA, the CDR3 is TGTGCCAGCAGTTTTTACGACAGGGGGTCGGACACAGATACGCAGTATTTT. Its protein is CASSFYDRGSDTDTQYF. V is TRBV27 and J is TRBJ2-3; 9 positions match TRBD1. The V gene's germline CDR1 is MNHEY and CDR2 SMNVEV (reference sequence). The CDR3 totals 17 residues. After removal of 3 bases from V and 2 bases from J, the junction contained 9 bases not matched to a gene.